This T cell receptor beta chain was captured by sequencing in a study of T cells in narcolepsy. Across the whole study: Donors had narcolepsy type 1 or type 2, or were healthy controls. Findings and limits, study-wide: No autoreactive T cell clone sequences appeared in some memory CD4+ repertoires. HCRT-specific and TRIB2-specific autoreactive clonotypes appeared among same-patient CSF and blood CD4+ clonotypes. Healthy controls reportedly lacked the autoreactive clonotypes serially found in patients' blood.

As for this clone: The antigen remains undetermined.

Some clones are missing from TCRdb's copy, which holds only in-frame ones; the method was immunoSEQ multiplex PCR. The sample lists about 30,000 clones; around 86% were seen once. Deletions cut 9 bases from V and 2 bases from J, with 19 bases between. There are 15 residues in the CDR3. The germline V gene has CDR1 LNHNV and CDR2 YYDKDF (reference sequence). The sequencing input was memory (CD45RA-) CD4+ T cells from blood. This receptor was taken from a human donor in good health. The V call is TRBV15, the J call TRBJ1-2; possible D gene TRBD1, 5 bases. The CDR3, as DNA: TGTGCCACTGAGGGGAGAGGACACCTGAACTATGGCTACACCTTC. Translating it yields CATEGRGHLNYGYTF. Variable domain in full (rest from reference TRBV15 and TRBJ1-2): DAMVIQNPRYQVTQFGKPVTLSCSQTLNHNVMYWYQQKSSQAPKLLFHYYDKDFNNEADTPDNFQSRRPNTSFCFLDIRSPGLGDTAMYLCATEGRGHLNYGYTFGSGTRLTVV.